This T cell receptor (beta chain) is drawn from a study of T cell responses to AZD1222 COVID-19 vaccine. Whole-study findings and limits: Baseline serology detected seropositivity in only 6 or 7 AZD1222 recipients. After two AZD1222 doses, spike-specific TCR breadth and depth rose versus day 0.

Comments on this clone: Antigen unknown.

The repertoire was sequenced with immunoSEQ multiplex PCR; TCRdb's copy has only in-frame clones and lacks some. The data show 150,000 or so clones, 91% seen once. Trimming pared 0 bases from V and 0 bases from J, leaving 13 bases between. Germline assignment: CDR1 SGDLS and CDR2 YYNGEE. There are 17 residues in the CDR3. The sequencing here drew on peripheral blood, taken on day 0 of AZD1222 vaccination. The gene calls are TRBV9 and TRBJ1-3, with a possible D match to TRBD1 (5 bases). The sequence derives from an adult in good health. The CDR3 loop reads CASSVVDGGSSGNTIYF. In DNA, the CDR3 is TGTGCCAGCAGCGTAGTAGATGGGGGGAGCTCTGGAAACACCATATATTTT.